Included here is one T cell receptor beta chain sequence, with context. Antigen specificity is unknown. One end of the junction varies from germline; a read error may be responsible. The germline CDR1 and CDR2 sequences are SGHTA and FQGNSA. The CDR3 runs to 15 residues. This sample was included in a study of regulatory T cells in long-lasting Graves disease. Overall study findings and caveats: It is possible that accuracy was reduced by the small size of the sample. Favored usage of TRBV28, TRBJ1-2 and TRBJ2-5 was recorded in persistent disease. Whereas about a thousand public clonotypes were shared by new patients, persistent patients shared more, at roughly 2,500.

With iRepertoire HTBI primers and Arm-PCR of CDR3 regions, TCR beta libraries were built. TCRdb processed the multiplex PCR reads anew with MiXCR; each CDR3 protein has one entry. The table records 600,000 to 800,000 distinct CDR3 sequences, approximately 29% of them present only once. As to time point: persistent/refractory GD, antithyroid drugs over 5 years with positive TRAb. The authors made the TCR library using RNA they extracted from PBMCs. Graves' disease diagnosis relied on American Thyroid Association guidelines. The sequence derives from a female donor with Graves disease. The rearrangement joins TRBV7-2 to TRBJ2-7; TRBD2 aligns across 7 bases. The sample consisted of peripheral blood mononuclear cells (PBMCs), taken when the disease was refractory, from a patient treated with antithyroid drugs. The CDR3 reads CASSYRIGRHYERYF. In nucleotides, the CDR3 is TGTGCCAGCAGCTATAGGATCGGGAGGCACTACGAGCGGTACTTC. The variable domain in full, with the rest retrieved from reference TRBV7-2 and TRBJ2-7, is GAGVSQSPSNKVTEKGKDVELRCDPISGHTALYWYRQSLGQGLEFLIYFQGNSAPDKSGLPSDRFSAERTGGSVSTLTIQRTQQEDSAVYLCASSYRIGRHYERYFGPGTRLTVT.